Presented here are 21 T cell receptor beta chains from one specimen sequenced in a study of human thymus T cells. Sequencing used immunoSEQ multiplex PCR; TCRdb keeps in-frame clones, though not all of them. Of about 60,000 clones listed, approximately 95% are singletons. Source material: blood. The source of these receptors is a boy younger than two with a congenital heart defect but otherwise immunologically healthy.

V usage is TRBV5-6 and J usage is TRBJ2-1; TRBD2 matches 8 bases. Germline V gene lookup returns CDR1 SGHDT and CDR2 YYEEEE. V was clipped by 4 bases and J by 7 bases; unmatched bases: 19. CDR3 size: 18 residues. CDR3: CASSRQSLSGSFWNEQFF. The CDR3 DNA is TGTGCCAGCAGCCGTCAATCTTTAAGCGGGAGTTTTTGGAATGAGCAGTTCTTC.

The chain couples TRBV28 to TRBJ2-7; 9 bases align to TRBD2. V dropped 3 bases and J dropped 3; count of bases not matched to a gene: 6. The germline gives CDR1 MDHEN, CDR2 SYDVKM. The CDR3 is 15 amino acids. CDR3 nucleotides: TGTGCCAGCAGTTTTGGAGCGGGAGGTATCTACGAGCAGTACTTC. Amino acid sequence: CASSFGAGGIYEQYF.

The chain combines TRBV28 with TRBJ2-1; 8 bases line up with TRBD2. The V gene end was trimmed by 6 bases and the J gene end by 0 bases; junction bases not matched to a gene: 1. The CDR3 spans 14 residues. Germline V gives CDR1 MDHEN, CDR2 SYDVKM. The CDR3 spells CASRGLVSYNEQFF. CDR3 in DNA: TGTGCCAGCAGGGGACTAGTCTCCTACAATGAGCAGTTCTTC.

The chain joins TRBV5-6 to TRBJ1-2; 7 nucleotides match TRBD1. The CDR3 is made up of 14 amino acids. Trimming took 4 bases from V and 4 from J; bases not matched to a gene: 7. CDR1 and CDR2 from the germline V gene are SGHDT and YYEEEE. In nucleotides, the CDR3 is TGTGCCAGCAGCCGCGACAGGGCCAGCTATGGCTACACCTTC. It codes for CASSRDRASYGYTF.

There are many counts of this clone. The chain is built from TRBV5-6 and TRBJ2-5; 9 nucleotides match TRBD1. The V and J ends lost 0 bases and 1 base, in that order; junction bases with no gene match: 10. Germline CDR1 is SGHDT and CDR2 is YYEEEE. This CDR3 contains 18 residues. The CDR3 reads CASSLAIWDRASQETQYF. CDR3 in DNA: TGTGCCAGCAGCTTGGCCATCTGGGACAGGGCGTCCCAAGAGACCCAGTACTTC.

This clone appeared once. J is TRBJ1-2 and V is TRBV5-1, with unresolved D. CDR3 length: 14 residues. The germline CDR1 and CDR2 sequences are SGHRS and YFSETQ. The V gene lost 0 bases and the J gene lost 6 bases, with 12 bases spanning the gap. Here the CDR3 reads CASSLAGQGDGYTF. The DNA for the CDR3 is TGCGCCAGCAGCTTGGCCGGGCAAGGCGATGGCTACACCTTC.

This clone was recorded once. The chain employs TRBV19 and TRBJ2-7; D possibly corresponds to TRBD2 (5 bases). Germline-derived CDR1 and CDR2 are LNHDA and SQIVND (reference sequence). This CDR3 contains 13 residues. Trimming shortened V by 1 base and J by 6 bases, and 10 bases separated the two germline ends. CDR3 DNA sequence: TGTGCCAGTAGTATAGGGGCCGCGGGCGAGCAGTACTTC. It encodes CASSIGAAGEQYF.

A few counts support this clone. The chain employs TRBV5-4 and TRBJ1-3, with 9 bases fitting TRBD1. Germline trimming cut 4 bases from V and 1 base from J; bases unmatched to any gene: 12. In germline, CDR1 is SGHNT, CDR2 YYREEE (reference sequence). The CDR3 runs 18 residues. CDR3: CASSPGQGREASGNTIYF. In nucleotides, the CDR3 is TGTGCCAGCAGCCCGGGACAGGGTAGGGAAGCGTCTGGAAACACCATATATTTT.

This clone was recorded only once. The J gene is TRBJ1-5, the V gene TRBV28; D is ambiguous. Germline CDR1 reads MDHEN; CDR2 reads SYDVKM. This CDR3 is 14 amino acids long. V dropped 2 bases and J dropped 2 bases, with 7 bases sitting between them. The CDR3 DNA is TGTGCCAGCAGTTTAATCGGGGGCAATCAGCCCCAGCATTTT. Its protein is CASSLIGGNQPQHF. Using reference TRBV28 and TRBJ1-5 for the parts outside the CDR3, the full variable domain is DVKVTQSSRYLVKRTGEKVFLECVQDMDHENMFWYRQDPGLGLRLIYFSYDVKMKEKGDIPEGYSVSREKKERFSLILESASTNQTSMYLCASSLIGGNQPQHFGDGTRLSIL.

The chain is built from TRBV5-1 and TRBJ2-1; 11 bases are a match to TRBD2. The germline CDR1 and CDR2 sequences are SGHRS and YFSETQ. V shed 4 bases, J shed 7 bases, and the junction held 10 bases outside the gene matches. There are 16 residues in the CDR3. The CDR3 region is CASSPAASGRWNEQFF. CDR3 coding DNA: TGCGCCAGCAGCCCCGCGGCTAGCGGGAGGTGGAATGAGCAGTTCTTC.

This chain uses TRBV7-2 with TRBJ2-5; TRBD1 matches at 9 bases. J was trimmed by 4 bases and V by 5 bases; bases with no gene match: 5. This CDR3 has 14 amino acids. Germline V gene data show CDR1 as SGHTA and CDR2 as FQGNSA. Here the CDR3 reads CASSDRTGAETQYF. The CDR3 DNA follows: TGTGCCAGCAGCGATAGGACAGGGGCAGAGACCCAGTACTTC.

There are a few counts of this clone. The gene calls are TRBV4-2 and TRBJ1-1; TRBD1 matches at 9 bases. The germline V gene encodes CDR1 LGHNA and CDR2 YNFKEQ. The CDR3 extends over 14 amino acids. Trimming at V came to 4 bases and at J to 6 bases, leaving 6 bases not matched to a gene. This chain's CDR3 is CASSRLQGAPEAFF. The CDR3 bases are TGTGCCAGCAGCCGGCTACAGGGGGCTCCTGAAGCTTTCTTT.

The V call is TRBV2, the J call TRBJ2-7, with D hard to call. The CDR3 has 14 residues. The V end was cut by 2 bases, the J end by 0 bases, with 8 bases between. In germline, CDR1 is SNHLY, CDR2 FYNNEI. The DNA of the CDR3 is TGTGCCAGCAGTGAACGGGCAGGCTCCTACGAGCAGTACTTC. Translation gives CASSERAGSYEQYF.

V is TRBV5-1 and J is TRBJ1-3; 8 bases fit TRBD1. The CDR3 runs to 14 residues. V gave up 4 bases and J gave up 3 bases; unmatched junction bases: 3. Germline CDR1 is SGHRS and CDR2 is YFSETQ. DNA of the CDR3: TGCGCCAGCAGCGCGGGACAGGATGGAAACACCATATATTTT. Protein sequence: CASSAGQDGNTIYF.

The chain is built from TRBV20-1 and TRBJ2-5; D possibly corresponds to TRBD1 (5 bases). Per germline, CDR1 DFQATT and CDR2 SNEGSKA (reference sequence). Trimming removed 2 bases at V and 4 bases at J, with 5 bases between. There are 11 residues in the CDR3. The CDR3 sequence is CSARQGETQYF. The CDR3 DNA sequence: TGCAGTGCTAGACAGGGAGAGACCCAGTACTTC.

V gene TRBV5-6 combines with J gene TRBJ2-5; D gene uncertain. Germline loops: CDR1 SGHDT, CDR2 YYEEEE. V gave up 2 bases and J gave up 5 bases, with 16 bases separating them. This CDR3 comprises 15 residues. CDR3 in DNA: TGTGCCAGCAGCTTCAGCGCTGATGGTTGGGAGACCCAGTACTTC. Translating gives CASSFSADGWETQYF.

The J gene is TRBJ2-1, the V gene TRBV12-5; 11 bases align to TRBD1. This CDR3 comprises 17 residues. The V and J ends lost 0 bases and 5 bases, in that order; junction bases with no gene match: 6. From germline, CDR1 is LGHNT and CDR2 FRNRAP. CDR3 DNA: TGTGCTAGTGGTTTGGTATACCGGGACAGGGGGAACAATGAGCAGTTCTTC. This gives the protein CASGLVYRDRGNNEQFF.

This rearrangement joins TRBV5-6 to TRBJ1-1; no firm D call. Germline CDR1 is SGHDT and CDR2 is YYEEEE. Trimming pared 4 bases from V and 11 bases from J, leaving 15 bases between. CDR3 size: 12 residues. The CDR3 DNA reads TGTGCCAGCAGCCCGAGAGGTGTGGAGGCTTTCTTT. It specifies CASSPRGVEAFF.

This clone was picked up one time. The gene calls are TRBV5-6 and TRBJ2-1; 8 nucleotides match TRBD1. V gave up 3 bases and J gave up 7 bases; unmatched junction bases: 3. The CDR3 sequence is 13 residues long. Germline CDR1 SGHDT, CDR2 YYEEEE. CDR3 coding DNA: TGTGCCAGCAGCTCGGGACAGGCTAATGAGCAGTTCTTC. This gives the protein CASSSGQANEQFF.

This sequence joins TRBV19 and TRBJ1-2; maybe TRBD1 (6 bases). CDR3 length equals 13 residues. Per the germline V gene, CDR1 is LNHDA and CDR2 is SQIVND (reference sequence). With 4 bases removed from V and 2 bases from J, the gap between germline ends came to 8 bases. The CDR3 loop reads CASSTGQNYGYTF. In nucleotides, the CDR3 is TGTGCCAGTAGTACGGGACAAAACTATGGCTACACCTTC.

This rearrangement joins TRBV11-2 to TRBJ2-5; D remains ambiguous. The V and J ends lost 2 bases and 5 bases respectively, with 12 bases between them. Germline CDR1 and CDR2: SGHAT and FQNNGV. CDR3 length equals 14 residues. The CDR3 here is CASSLFSRKETQYF. The DNA of the CDR3 is TGTGCCAGCAGCTTATTCAGCAGGAAGGAGACCCAGTACTTC. Using reference TRBV11-2 and TRBJ2-5 for the parts outside the CDR3, the full variable domain is EAGVAQSPRYKIIEKRQSVAFWCNPISGHATLYWYQQILGQGPKLLIQFQNNGVVDDSQLPKDRFSAERLKGVDSTLKIQPAKLEDSAVYLCASSLFSRKETQYFGPGTRLLVL.